What follows are 21 T cell receptor beta chains derived from one specimen sequenced in a study of control samples from healthy donors and cancer patients (dated by TCRdb to about 2020). The library was made by the immunoSEQ multiplex PCR assay. The table comes from immuneACCESS by way of TCRdb, which keeps in-frame sequences with V and J called. Part of the clones is missing from these tables; in studies checked, under half for an unresolved V gene and the rest for unknown reasons. The sample profile shows 30,000 to 40,000 clones; 80% to 95% of them were found once. About 1.7% of the sample lies in the top ten. Sequenced input: PBMCs. These receptors all come from a middle-aged man with colorectal cancer.

J is TRBJ1-2 and V is TRBV29-1; D is possibly TRBD1 (5 bases). Trimming stripped 2 bases from V and 8 bases from J, with 12 bases between. Germline CDR1 SQVTM, CDR2 ANQGSEA. This CDR3 is built from 12 residues. The chain's CDR3 is CSVERGADGYTF. The CDR3 nucleotides read TGCAGCGTTGAAAGAGGGGCGGACGGCTACACCTTC.

This chain connects TRBV7-9 to TRBJ2-6, with D possibly matching TRBD2 (5 bases). Between the trimmed V and J ends, which lost 5 bases and 4 bases, there was a span of 15 bases. Germline CDR1 SEHNR, CDR2 FQNEAQ (reference sequence). The CDR3 contains 16 residues. Here the CDR3 reads CASSPYGESGANVLTF. The CDR3, as DNA: TGTGCCAGCAGCCCATACGGGGAATCCGGGGCCAACGTCCTGACTTTC.

The V call is TRBV6-5, the J call TRBJ1-3, with D perhaps matching TRBD1 (5 bases). There are 14 residues in the CDR3. Germline lookup yields CDR1 MNHEY and CDR2 SVGAGI. V was pared by 5 bases and J by 6 bases, with 14 bases between. In DNA, the CDR3 is TGTGCCAGCAGTAAGGCAGGGAAGGAAAACACCATATATTTT. It codes for CASSKAGKENTIYF.

The chain carries TRBV7-9 and TRBJ1-4; maybe TRBD1 (5 bases). Trimming stripped 4 bases from V and 8 bases from J, with 17 bases between. Germline V gives CDR1 SEHNR, CDR2 FQNEAQ (reference sequence). This CDR3 is built from 15 residues. The CDR3 region is CASSSQMGGSEKLFF. The CDR3 DNA reads as TGTGCCAGCAGCTCACAGATGGGGGGAAGCGAAAAACTGTTTTTT.

This chain's CDR3 is CASRGRDRDEKLFF. The DNA of the CDR3 is TGTGCCAGCCGTGGACGAGACAGGGATGAAAAACTGTTTTTT. The rearrangement links TRBV28 to TRBJ1-4; 7 bases align to TRBD1. V lost 8 bases to trimming and J lost 6 bases; unmatched junction nucleotides: 9. Germline CDR1 is MDHEN and CDR2 is SYDVKM. The CDR3 has 14 residues.

The J gene is TRBJ2-7, the V gene TRBV19; D is perhaps TRBD1 or TRBD2 (5 bases each). Trimming took off 8 bases at V and 3 bases at J, with 14 bases between the two ends. This CDR3 comprises 13 residues. Germline V gene sequence: CDR1 LNHDA, CDR2 SQIVND (reference sequence). As DNA, the CDR3 is TGTGCCAGTCATCGGGAAGGGGACTACGAGCAGTACTTC. It is translated as CASHREGDYEQYF.

The genes are TRBV5-1 and TRBJ1-5, with D possibly matching TRBD1 (5 bases). The V gene lost 0 bases and the J gene lost 0 bases, with 7 bases spanning the gap. This CDR3 has 15 amino acids. CDR1 is SGHRS and CDR2 is YFSETQ in the germline V gene. Here the CDR3 reads CASSLGQYSNQPQHF. CDR3 in DNA: TGCGCCAGCAGCTTGGGACAGTATAGCAATCAGCCCCAGCATTTT.

V and J are TRBV5-6 and TRBJ1-3; D is unresolved. The ends were cut back, 6 bases at V and 2 bases at J, with 15 bases in the middle. The germline V gene has CDR1 SGHDT and CDR2 YYEEEE. The CDR3 has 15 residues. CDR3 bases: TGTGCCAGCACCCCAAGATGGGCAGCTGGAAACACCATATATTTT. Its translation: CASTPRWAAGNTIYF.

This rearrangement joins TRBV6-1 to TRBJ1-2; 7 positions agree with TRBD1. Germline V gene data show CDR1 as MNHNS and CDR2 as SASEGT. V lost 2 bases to trimming and J lost 4 bases; unmatched junction nucleotides: 7. The CDR3 contains 15 residues. The DNA for the CDR3 is TGTGCCAGCAGTGAAAACAGGGGCGCTGTCTATGGCTACACCTTC. Residues: CASSENRGAVYGYTF.

The chain couples TRBV2 to TRBJ1-1; D is uncertain. Germline lookup yields CDR1 SNHLY and CDR2 FYNNEI. This CDR3 region has 13 residues. The V gene lost 4 bases and the J gene lost 6 bases, with 12 bases spanning the gap. CDR3 nucleotides: TGTGCCAGCAGTGTCAAGGGCGGAGCTGAAGCTTTCTTT. It specifies CASSVKGGAEAFF.

V and J are TRBV6-6 and TRBJ2-3, with 14 bases that match TRBD2. Germline assignment: CDR1 MNHNY and CDR2 SVGAGI (reference sequence). After removal of 7 bases from V and 5 bases from J, the junction contained 2 bases not matched to a gene. CDR3 length: 14 residues. CDR3 amino acids: CASKGTSGGDTQYF. In DNA form, the CDR3 reads TGTGCCAGCAAAGGGACTAGCGGGGGAGATACGCAGTATTTT.

This clone appeared once. The rearrangement links TRBV13 to TRBJ1-6, with D hard to call. Trimming removed 5 bases at V and 0 bases at J, with 11 bases between. The germline V gene has CDR1 PRHDT and CDR2 FYEKMQ (reference sequence). The CDR3 runs 16 residues. The CDR3 DNA reads as TGTGCCAGCAGCCCGACCCAGAGCTCCTATAATTCACCCCTCCACTTT. It is translated as CASSPTQSSYNSPLHF.

In this sample, this clone turned up once. The V gene is TRBV18, the J gene TRBJ1-6, with D tentatively TRBD1 (6 bases). Trimming cost V 6 bases and J 7 bases, with 13 bases left between them. Germline V gene data show CDR1 as KGHSH and CDR2 as LQKENI. This CDR3 is 14 amino acids long. The CDR3 sequence: CASSQDRMNSPLHF. The CDR3 DNA reads TGTGCCAGCTCCCAGGACAGAATGAATTCACCCCTCCACTTT.

The chain employs TRBV2 and TRBJ2-7, with TRBD2 matching 8 bases. The CDR3 length is 13 residues. V trimming: 5 bases; J trimming: 2 bases; junction bases outside the gene matches: 2. Per germline, CDR1 SNHLY and CDR2 FYNNEI. The CDR3 region is CASSREGAYEQYF. The CDR3 DNA reads as TGTGCCAGCAGTCGGGAGGGGGCCTACGAGCAGTACTTC.

The chain couples TRBV11-3 to TRBJ2-1; 9 nucleotides match TRBD2. Germline V lookup: CDR1 SGHNT, CDR2 YENEEA. The CDR3 consists of 15 residues. Trimming took 2 bases from V and 3 from J; bases not matched to a gene: 2. The CDR3 spells CASSLHSGGYNEQFF. DNA of the CDR3: TGTGCCAGCAGCTTACATAGCGGGGGCTACAATGAGCAGTTCTTC.

The chain is built from TRBV4-2 and TRBJ2-7, with no clear D. The CDR3 runs 14 residues. V was cut by 1 base and J by 7 bases, with 14 bases left in between. CDR1 is LGHNA and CDR2 is YNFKEQ in the germline V gene. CDR3: CASSQVFGEKEQYF. The DNA of the CDR3 is TGTGCCAGCAGCCAAGTTTTTGGTGAAAAGGAGCAGTACTTC.

V and J are TRBV4-3 and TRBJ1-4; 7 bases line up with TRBD1. This CDR3 has 15 residues. The J segment lost 5 bases and the V segment lost 4 bases, leaving 7 bases of the junction unmatched. Per germline, CDR1 LGHNA and CDR2 YSLEER. The chain's CDR3 is CASSRSGTENEKLFF. The DNA of the CDR3 is TGCGCCAGCAGCCGGTCGGGGACAGAAAATGAAAAACTGTTTTTT.

This sequence joins TRBV14 and TRBJ2-1; TRBD2 matches at 9 bases. The ends lost 4 bases at V and 3 bases at J; junction bases unmatched: 10. CDR3 length equals 17 residues. Germline CDR1 is SGHDN and CDR2 is FVKESK. The CDR3 sequence is CASSPRGGGVFYNEQFF. CDR3 DNA: TGTGCCAGCAGCCCCAGAGGCGGGGGGGTATTCTACAATGAGCAGTTCTTC.

This chain uses TRBV5-1 with TRBJ2-7; 7 bases match TRBD1. The CDR3 sequence is 13 residues long. The V gene's germline CDR1 is SGHRS and CDR2 YFSETQ. The V and J ends lost 4 bases and 3 bases, in that order; junction bases with no gene match: 4. DNA of the CDR3: TGCGCCAGCAGCCAGACAGGGAACTACGAGCAGTACTTC. Protein: CASSQTGNYEQYF.

The V gene is TRBV7-2, the J gene TRBJ2-5, with no clear D. CDR3 length: 16 residues. Germline CDR1 SGHTA, CDR2 FQGNSA. V gave up 1 base and J gave up 2 bases, with 14 bases separating them. The CDR3 reads CASSLGPLGLQETQYF. The CDR3 DNA is TGTGCCAGCAGCTTAGGGCCACTTGGCCTACAAGAGACCCAGTACTTC.

The chain employs TRBV6-5 and TRBJ2-3, with D possibly being TRBD1 (6 bases). The V and J ends lost 6 bases and 0 bases respectively, with 10 bases between them. This CDR3 has 14 amino acids. CDR1 MNHEY and CDR2 SVGAGI come from the germline V gene. CDR3: CASSRTGSTDTQYF. The CDR3 region has the DNA TGTGCCAGCAGCCGTACAGGGAGCACAGATACGCAGTATTTT.